A single sample is the source of the 13 T cell receptor beta chains below, sequenced in a study of cytomegalovirus exposure and HLA in healthy donors. Primers: 60 Vbeta forward and 13 Jbeta reverse. The repertoire was sequenced with immunoSEQ multiplex PCR; TCRdb's copy has only in-frame clones and lacks some. The table shows roughly 200,000 clones, with around 86% occurring only once. Material: PBMCs. The receptors originated from a woman aged 40 to 50 in good health and CMV-seronegative.

The chain employs TRBV2 and TRBJ2-7, with TRBD1 identical over 9 bases. Losses at the gene ends were 5 bases for V and 4 bases for J; bases not matched to a gene: 3. This CDR3 region has 13 residues. Germline V gives CDR1 SNHLY, CDR2 FYNNEI. The CDR3 DNA sequence: TGTGCCAGCAGTAAGGACAGGGGATACGAGCAGTACTTC. Encoded protein: CASSKDRGYEQYF.

This chain connects TRBV2 to TRBJ2-5, with D hard to call. The J call is uncertain, as TRBJ2-7 better fits the DNA end. CDR3 size: 13 residues. Looked up from germline, CDR1 is SNHLY and CDR2 is FYNNEI. As DNA, the CDR3 is TGTGCCAGCCGACTCTGGAGCTCCTACGAGCAGTACTTC. Amino acid sequence: CASRLWSSYEQYF.

V gene TRBV2 combines with J gene TRBJ1-2; no clear D. Trimming pared 8 bases from V and 2 bases from J, leaving 12 bases between. Germline V gene lookup returns CDR1 SNHLY and CDR2 FYNNEI. The CDR3 contains 13 residues. Written as DNA, the CDR3 is TGTGCCAGCTCTGGAGGGTCCAACTATGGCTACACCTTC. The encoded protein is CASSGGSNYGYTF. The full variable domain, with the rest looked up from reference TRBV2 and TRBJ1-2, is EPEVTQTPSHQVTQMGQEVILRCVPISNHLYFYWYRQILGQKVEFLVSFYNNEISEKSEIFDDQFSVERPDGSNFTLKIRSTKLEDSAMYFCASSGGSNYGYTFGSGTRLTVV.

The CDR3 spells CASSEGTLATQYF. For the CDR3, the DNA is TGTGCCAGCAGTGAAGGGACTCTTGCTACGCAGTATTTT. This chain connects TRBV2 to TRBJ2-3, with D possibly being TRBD2 (5 bases). V lost 1 base, J lost 8 bases, and 10 bases lay in between. CDR3 length: 13 amino acids. Germline V lookup: CDR1 SNHLY, CDR2 FYNNEI.

The chain links TRBV2 to TRBJ2-7; perhaps TRBD2 as D (7 bases). This CDR3 region has 15 residues. The germline gives CDR1 SNHLY, CDR2 FYNNEI. The V end was cut by 8 bases, the J end by 8 bases, with 25 bases between. The CDR3 nucleotides read TGTGCCAGCGCACCCTACAGGGAGGGGTTGCACAAGCAGTACTTC. Its translation is CASAPYREGLHKQYF.

The chain couples TRBV6-6 to TRBJ2-1, with a possible D match to TRBD2 (6 bases). The CDR3 length is 14 residues. Germline CDR1 and CDR2: MNHNY and SVGAGI (reference sequence). V gave up 2 bases and J gave up 2 bases, with 7 bases separating them. The CDR3 here is CASSYGGAYNEQFF. The CDR3 DNA is TGTGCCAGCAGTTACGGAGGGGCCTACAATGAGCAGTTCTTC.

This chain links TRBV4-1 with TRBJ1-1; TRBD1 agrees at 7 bases. This CDR3 comprises 15 residues. Germline V gene lookup returns CDR1 MGHRA and CDR2 YSYEKL. The J segment lost 0 bases and the V segment lost 1 base, leaving 2 bases of the junction unmatched. This CDR3 is CASSQAGGVNTEAFF. In nucleotides, the CDR3 is TGCGCCAGCAGCCAAGCAGGGGGTGTGAACACTGAAGCTTTCTTT.

The CDR3: CASSSDRRRTEKLFF. The CDR3 nucleotides read TGTGCCAGCAGCTCCGACAGACGCCGTACTGAAAAACTGTTTTTT. The chain carries TRBV11-1 and TRBJ1-4, with D perhaps TRBD1 (5 bases). V lost 4 bases, J lost 7 bases, and 16 bases lay in between. Germline CDR1 SGHAT, CDR2 FQDESV (reference sequence). The CDR3 is 15 residues long.

The V gene is TRBV4-1, the J gene TRBJ2-7; TRBD1 agrees at 8 bases. Germline values: CDR1 MGHRA, CDR2 YSYEKL. Trimming removed 0 bases from V and 2 bases from J; junction bases left unmatched: 3. The CDR3 extends over 15 amino acids. In DNA, the CDR3 is TGCGCCAGCAGCCAAGAGAAGGACAGGGCCTACGAGCAGTACTTC. Its protein product is CASSQEKDRAYEQYF.

The chain joins TRBV27 to TRBJ2-6, with a weak D call TRBD2 (6 bases). The CDR3 is made up of 15 amino acids. Germline CDR1 reads MNHEY; CDR2 reads SMNVEV (reference sequence). The ends were cut back, 5 bases at V and 2 bases at J, with 10 bases in the middle. Here the CDR3 reads CASSVSGPGANVLTF. For the CDR3, the DNA is TGTGCCAGCAGTGTAAGCGGGCCTGGGGCCAACGTCCTGACTTTC. Full variable domain (rest looked up from reference TRBV27 and TRBJ2-6): EAQVTQNPRYLITVTGKKLTVTCSQNMNHEYMSWYRQDPGLGLRQIYYSMNVEVTDKGDVPEGYKVSRKEKRNFPLILESPSPNQTSLYFCASSVSGPGANVLTFGAGSRLTVL.

Concerning this clone itself: The germline gene is not matched at one end of the junction; a read error may be the cause. The chain uses TRBV18 and TRBJ1-1; D is uncertain. The length of the CDR3 is 12 residues. Germline V lookup: CDR1 KGHSH, CDR2 LQKENI. CDR3 sequence: CASSSPGSEAFF. The DNA of the CDR3 is TGTGCCAGCTCATCACCGGGCAGTGAAGCTTTCTTT.

The V and J genes are TRBV2 and TRBJ2-7; 11 bases fit TRBD1. V lost 7 bases, J lost 3 bases, and 2 bases stayed unmatched. The CDR3 has 13 residues. Germline V gene lookup returns CDR1 SNHLY and CDR2 FYNNEI. CDR3 amino acids: CASMGQGDYEQYF. As DNA, the CDR3 is TGTGCCAGCATGGGACAGGGGGACTACGAGCAGTACTTC.

The gene calls are TRBV19 and TRBJ1-2; 7 bases agree with TRBD1. V shed 7 bases, J shed 4 bases, and the junction held 9 bases outside the gene matches. Per germline, CDR1 LNHDA and CDR2 SQIVND (reference sequence). The CDR3 totals 14 residues. CDR3 loop: CASKDRSVGYGYTF. The DNA for the CDR3 is TGTGCCAGTAAGGACAGGTCTGTGGGCTATGGCTACACCTTC. Filled out from reference TRBV19 and TRBJ1-2, the complete variable domain reads DGGITQSPKYLFRKEGQNVTLSCEQNLNHDAMYWYRQDPGQGLRLIYYSQIVNDFQKGDIAEGYSVSREKKESFPLTVTSAQKNPTAFYLCASKDRSVGYGYTFGSGTRLTVV.